Here is one T cell receptor (beta chain) with its context. What it binds is unknown. Sorted out of PBMCs were CD4+ T cells and CD8+ T cells. This entry is derived from a study of CD8+ T cells in alopecia areata. Whole-study findings and limits: Lesional scalp, notably in alopecia totalis/universalis, had clonality above that of normal scalp.

cDNA serving as the sequencing template came from extracted, reverse transcribed RNA. Clones were read by immunoSEQ multiplex PCR, and TCRdb kept only the in-frame ones, dropping some. Here the sample spans some 100,000 clones, over 60% being singletons. The CDR3 consists of 11 residues. Germline V CDR1 and CDR2: DFQATT, SNEGSKA (reference sequence). V shed 7 bases and J shed 8 bases, with 13 bases lying between them. The chain uses TRBV20-1 and TRBJ2-3, with D possibly called TRBD1 or TRBD2 (5 bases each). The receptor was isolated from a human donor in good health. The sample was CD4+ T cells sorted from blood. The CDR3 here is CSVQPGGTQYF. DNA for the CDR3: TGCAGTGTTCAACCTGGGGGTACGCAGTATTTT.